This entry lists 28 T cell receptor beta chains sequenced from one sample in a study of blood T cell repertoires in COVID-19 (dated by TCRdb to the early 2020s). Library creation used the immunoSEQ multiplex PCR assay. TCRdb retrieved this table from immuneACCESS and kept in-frame rearrangements only. Not all clones are present; in checked studies, unresolved V genes account for under half, and no reason is known for the remainder. This sample lists roughly 120,000 clones; roughly nine tenths were detected once. The ten largest clones capture around 1.9% of the sample. The sample comprised peripheral blood. These receptors were obtained from a man between 50 and 59 years old with COVID-19, enrolled during active disease.

This clone has only a few counts. The V gene is TRBV7-9, the J gene TRBJ1-1; maybe TRBD1 (6 bases). The CDR3 is 12 amino acids. Trimming removed 5 bases from V and 8 bases from J, with 12 bases in between. Germline CDR1 and CDR2: SEHNR and FQNEAQ (reference sequence). The CDR3 protein is CASSRDGTEAFF. CDR3 in DNA: TGTGCCAGCAGCCGGGACGGGACAGAAGCTTTCTTT.

The rearrangement links TRBV28 to TRBJ1-2, with TRBD1 identical over 12 bases. Germline trimming cut 6 bases from V and 9 bases from J; bases unmatched to any gene: 11. The CDR3 has 15 amino acids. From germline, CDR1 is MDHEN and CDR2 SYDVKM. CDR3 loop: CASRNSPGQGASYTF. The CDR3 bases are TGTGCCAGCAGAAACTCTCCGGGACAGGGGGCGAGCTACACCTTC.

This chain uses TRBV28 with TRBJ1-2; tentatively, D is TRBD1 (5 bases). CDR1 and CDR2 from the germline V gene are MDHEN and SYDVKM. V gave up 2 bases and J gave up 2 bases, with 12 bases separating them. This CDR3 is 15 amino acids long. CDR3 residues: CASSLTGRENYGYTF. The CDR3, as DNA: TGTGCCAGCAGTTTAACGGGACGGGAGAACTATGGCTACACCTTC.

V usage is TRBV28 and J usage is TRBJ2-7; 7 bases fit TRBD1. The CDR3 runs to 14 residues. J gave up 3 bases and V 3 bases, and 5 bases lay outside the gene matches. The germline gives CDR1 MDHEN, CDR2 SYDVKM. The CDR3 here is CASSFGGQIYEQYV. The CDR3 coding sequence is TGTGCCAGCAGTTTTGGGGGACAGATCTACGAGCAGTACGTC.

The gene calls are TRBV7-9 and TRBJ2-2; 8 bases line up with TRBD2. V lost 8 bases to trimming and J lost 1 base; unmatched junction nucleotides: 9. Germline V gives CDR1 SEHNR, CDR2 FQNEAQ (reference sequence). The CDR3 has 16 residues. Here the CDR3 DNA reads TGTGCCAGCCGGGGGGAGCGGGGGTTGAACACCGGGGAGCTGTTTTTT. It translates to CASRGERGLNTGELFF.

The rearrangement uses TRBV9 and TRBJ2-3; the D gene is possibly TRBD1 (6 bases). CDR1 is SGDLS, CDR2 YYNGEE, per germline. The germline V and J ends were trimmed by 3 bases and 10 bases, with 21 bases remaining between them. The CDR3 loop spans 15 amino acids. Written as DNA, the CDR3 is TGTGCCAGCAGCGGAACGGGTGTTGCCAAGGGGGCGCAGTATTTT. Its translation: CASSGTGVAKGAQYF.

This clone was seen a single time. The chain joins TRBV29-1 to TRBJ2-2; 9 nucleotides align to TRBD1. The CDR3 is made up of 13 amino acids. Looked up from germline, CDR1 is SQVTM and CDR2 is ANQGSEA. Unmatched junction bases numbered 4, after V lost 7 bases and J lost 4 bases. CDR3 sequence: CSGQTGGTGELFF. The CDR3, as DNA: TGCAGCGGGCAGACAGGGGGCACCGGGGAGCTGTTTTTT.

The genes are TRBV23-1 and TRBJ1-5; the D gene is possibly TRBD1 (5 bases). TRBV23-1 is recorded as an ORF, its role being uncertain. CDR3 size: 16 residues. V lost 0 bases to trimming and J lost 5 bases, with 14 bases between them. The CDR3 here is CASSQSPDSPDQPQHF. In DNA, the CDR3 is TGCGCCAGCAGTCAATCCCCAGACAGTCCCGATCAGCCCCAGCATTTT.

The rearrangement uses TRBV13 and TRBJ2-2; 10 bases are shared with TRBD2. The CDR3 has 15 residues. V gave up 4 bases and J gave up 6 bases; unmatched junction bases: 5. CDR1 and CDR2 (germline): PRHDT, FYEKMQ (reference sequence). DNA for the CDR3: TGTGCCAGCAGCTGGCTAGCGGGAGTAGCCGGGGAGCTGTTTTTT. This gives the protein CASSWLAGVAGELFF. The full variable domain, in which reference TRBV13 and TRBJ2-2 provide the parts outside the CDR3, is AAGVIQSPRHLIKEKRETATLKCYPIPRHDTVYWYQQGPGQDPQFLISFYEKMQSDKGSIPDRFSAQQFSDYHSELNMSSLELGDSALYFCASSWLAGVAGELFFGEGSRLTVL.

This rearrangement joins TRBV11-1 to TRBJ2-5; D unclear. Germline CDR1 SGHAT, CDR2 FQDESV (reference sequence). The CDR3 spans 12 residues. V was trimmed by 1 base and J by 5 bases, leaving 5 bases between them. The CDR3 nucleotides are TGTGCCAGCAGCTTAGGTTCGGAGACCCAGTACTTC. Translation: CASSLGSETQYF.

The chain employs TRBV9 and TRBJ2-2; 7 bases match TRBD1. CDR1 is SGDLS and CDR2 is YYNGEE in the germline V gene. With V trimmed by 1 base and J by 2 bases, 8 bases remained unmatched. The CDR3 is 17 amino acids. The CDR3 loop is CASSVPRTGGNTGELFF. The CDR3 nucleotides read TGTGCCAGCAGCGTACCCCGGACAGGCGGAAACACCGGGGAGCTGTTTTTT.

CDR3 in DNA: TGTGCCAGCAGTTATGGGAGGGGAGGATATGGCTACACCTTC. Protein: CASSYGRGGYGYTF. V and J are TRBV6-5 and TRBJ1-2, with a tentative D call TRBD1 (5 bases). Trimming removed 3 bases at V and 5 bases at J, with 13 bases between. The CDR3 totals 14 residues. In germline, CDR1 is MNHEY, CDR2 SVGAGI.

The rearrangement links TRBV15 to TRBJ2-7; TRBD1 is a possible D gene (6 bases). Deletions cut 3 bases from V and 6 bases from J, with 12 bases between. The CDR3 covers 13 residues. The germline V gene encodes CDR1 LNHNV and CDR2 YYDKDF (reference sequence). CDR3 DNA sequence: TGTGCCACCAGCAGCAGACAGGAATCCGAGCAGTACGTC. This gives the protein CATSSRQESEQYV.

The rearrangement links TRBV7-9 to TRBJ2-3; 9 positions match TRBD1. The CDR3 length is 15 residues. Germline CDR1 SEHNR, CDR2 FQNEAQ (reference sequence). Trimming at V came to 5 bases and at J to 2 bases, leaving 5 bases not matched to a gene. The CDR3 spells CASSPWTGDTDTQYF. The CDR3, as DNA: TGTGCCAGCAGCCCCTGGACAGGGGACACAGATACGCAGTATTTT.

This chain joins TRBV19 and TRBJ1-4; perhaps TRBD1 as D (6 bases). The CDR3 length is 14 residues. V was clipped by 6 bases and J by 8 bases, with 16 bases between them. Germline V gene data show CDR1 as LNHDA and CDR2 as SQIVND (reference sequence). In nucleotides, the CDR3 is TGTGCCAGTAGGCCAGGGGTGGATTGGGAAAAACTGTTTTTT. Its translation is CASRPGVDWEKLFF.

The chain uses TRBV7-2 and TRBJ2-5, with D maybe TRBD2 (6 bases). Germline CDR1 reads SGHTA; CDR2 reads FQGNSA. The length of the CDR3 is 14 residues. Trimming cost V 1 base and J 5 bases, with 11 bases left between them. The CDR3 DNA reads TGTGCCAGCAGCTTAGATGCGGGGAGGGAGACCCAGTACTTC. The encoded protein is CASSLDAGRETQYF.

The rearrangement links TRBV29-1 to TRBJ2-1; D is possibly TRBD2 (6 bases). V was pared by 4 bases and J by 6 bases, with 19 bases between. The CDR3 spans 15 residues. Germline V lookup: CDR1 SQVTM, CDR2 ANQGSEA. The CDR3 protein is CSVVFPSGWTNEQFF. The CDR3 DNA follows: TGCAGCGTTGTTTTTCCCAGCGGGTGGACCAATGAGCAGTTCTTC.

CDR3 amino acids: CAWSVGLAGGVAQYF. The CDR3 DNA is TGTGCCTGGAGTGTTGGACTAGCGGGAGGGGTAGCGCAGTATTTT. This chain joins TRBV30 and TRBJ2-3, with TRBD2 matching 15 bases. CDR3 length: 15 residues. V was pared by 0 bases and J by 10 bases, with 5 bases of the junction left unmatched. In germline, CDR1 is GTSNPN, CDR2 SVGIG (reference sequence).

The rearrangement uses TRBV6-5 and TRBJ2-7; 10 bases agree with TRBD2. Unmatched junction bases numbered 5, after V lost 6 bases and J lost 3 bases. Germline-derived CDR1 and CDR2 are MNHEY and SVGAGI. CDR3 size: 14 residues. As DNA, the CDR3 is TGTGCCAGCAGCTTTACTAGCGGGGACTACGAGCAGTACGTC. Protein product: CASSFTSGDYEQYV.

In this sample, this clone turned up a few times. The rearrangement links TRBV4-1 to TRBJ1-1; D perhaps matches TRBD1 (6 bases). Germline CDR1 is MGHRA and CDR2 is YSYEKL. There are 13 residues in the CDR3. V dropped 1 base and J dropped 8 bases, with 11 bases sitting between them. In nucleotides, the CDR3 is TGCGCCAGCAGCCAAGCAGGGGTTGGGGAAGCTTTCTTT. It yields the protein CASSQAGVGEAFF.

J is TRBJ2-2 and V is TRBV19; 7 bases are a match to TRBD1. The CDR3 runs to 14 residues. Per the germline V gene, CDR1 is LNHDA and CDR2 is SQIVND (reference sequence). V shed 8 bases and J 0 bases; nucleotides not matched to a gene: 3. The CDR3 spells CASQGQSNTGELFF. The DNA of the CDR3 is TGTGCCAGTCAGGGACAGTCGAACACCGGGGAGCTGTTTTTT.

The V call is TRBV6-1, the J call TRBJ1-2; TRBD1 agrees at 7 bases. The CDR3 loop spans 14 amino acids. Germline V CDR1 and CDR2: MNHNS, SASEGT. J lost 7 bases, V lost 1 base, and 6 bases had no gene match. The CDR3: CASSEGQGRFGYTF. The CDR3 region has the DNA TGTGCCAGCAGTGAAGGACAGGGCAGATTTGGCTACACCTTC.

V is TRBV28 and J is TRBJ2-5; 9 bases align to TRBD1. The V segment lost 2 bases and the J segment 5 bases; nucleotides outside the gene matches: 6. Germline CDR1 MDHEN, CDR2 SYDVKM. The CDR3 consists of 15 residues. The CDR3 protein is CASSLDRDREETQYF. DNA of the CDR3: TGTGCCAGCAGTTTAGATAGGGACAGGGAGGAGACCCAGTACTTC. The full variable domain, in which reference TRBV28 and TRBJ2-5 provide the parts outside the CDR3, is DVKVTQSSRYLVKRTGEKVFLECVQDMDHENMFWYRQDPGLGLRLIYFSYDVKMKEKGDIPEGYSVSREKKERFSLILESASTNQTSMYLCASSLDRDREETQYFGPGTRLLVL.

The rearrangement uses TRBV6-6 and TRBJ1-2; TRBD1 matches 7 bases. Germline CDR1 and CDR2: MNHNY and SVGAGI (reference sequence). The junction had 6 bases not matched to a gene; V was cut back by 2 bases and J by 6 bases. The CDR3 is 14 residues long. The CDR3 DNA sequence: TGTGCCAGCAGTTACCACCCGGGACAGAATGGCTACACCTTC. This encodes CASSYHPGQNGYTF.

The chain combines TRBV2 with TRBJ2-7, with D unclear. This CDR3 contains 11 residues. Trimming removed 10 bases at V and 3 bases at J, with 10 bases between. CDR1 SNHLY and CDR2 FYNNEI come from the germline V gene. The CDR3 here is CATVRGYEQYV. In nucleotides, the CDR3 is TGTGCCACCGTTCGCGGCTACGAGCAGTACGTC.

This clone has only a few counts. The same CDR3 also results from other DNA sequences found in this sample. This chain links TRBV12-3 or TRBV12-4 with TRBJ2-7, with D unresolved. Trimming cost V 5 bases and J 3 bases, with 5 bases left between them. This CDR3 contains 11 residues. The CDR3 DNA is TGTGCCAGCAGTCAAAACTACGAGCAGTACTTC. Its protein is CASSQNYEQYF.

The chain uses TRBV3-1 (or the pseudogene TRBV3-2) and TRBJ2-3, with 10 bases lining up with TRBD2. CDR1 is LGHDT, CDR2 YNNKEL, per germline (reference sequence). V was clipped by 1 base and J by 6 bases; unmatched bases: 13. The CDR3 sequence is 18 residues long. For the CDR3, the DNA is TGTGCCAGCAGCCAAGGTCGGGCACTAGCGGGACCGTCGGATACGCAGTATTTT. Encoded protein: CASSQGRALAGPSDTQYF.

The V call is TRBV6-5, the J call TRBJ1-1; D uncertain. Germline assignment: CDR1 MNHEY and CDR2 SVGAGI. This CDR3 spans 13 amino acids. Trimming took off 6 bases at V and 4 bases at J, with 12 bases between the two ends. The CDR3 protein is CASRTGGGTEAFF. CDR3 nucleotides: TGTGCCAGCAGAACGGGAGGAGGCACTGAAGCTTTCTTT.